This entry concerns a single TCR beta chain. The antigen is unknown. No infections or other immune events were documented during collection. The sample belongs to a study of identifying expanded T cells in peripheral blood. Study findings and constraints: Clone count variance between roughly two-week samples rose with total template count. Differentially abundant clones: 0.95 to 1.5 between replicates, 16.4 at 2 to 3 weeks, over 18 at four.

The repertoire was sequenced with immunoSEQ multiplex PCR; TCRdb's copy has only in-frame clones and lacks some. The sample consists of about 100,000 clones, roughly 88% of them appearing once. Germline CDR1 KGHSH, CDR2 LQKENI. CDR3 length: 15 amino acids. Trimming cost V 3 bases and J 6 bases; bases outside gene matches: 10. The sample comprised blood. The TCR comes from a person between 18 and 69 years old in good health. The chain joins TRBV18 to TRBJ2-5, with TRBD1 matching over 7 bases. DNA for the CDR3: TGTGCCAGCTCACCCCCGACAGGGATTGGAAAGACCCAGTACTTC. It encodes CASSPPTGIGKTQYF.